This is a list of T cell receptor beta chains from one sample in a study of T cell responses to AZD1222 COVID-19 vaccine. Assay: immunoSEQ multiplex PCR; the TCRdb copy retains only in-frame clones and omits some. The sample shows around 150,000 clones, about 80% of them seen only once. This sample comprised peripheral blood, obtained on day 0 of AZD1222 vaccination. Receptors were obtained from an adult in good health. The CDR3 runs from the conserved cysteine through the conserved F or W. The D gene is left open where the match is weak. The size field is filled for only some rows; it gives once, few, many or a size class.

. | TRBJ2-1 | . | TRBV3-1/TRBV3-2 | CASSQSRGGPNEQFF | TGTGCCAGCAGCCAAAGTAGGGGGGGCCCCAATGAGCAGTTCTTC
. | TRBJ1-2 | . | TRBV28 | CASGLWEGSYGYTF | TGTGCCAGCGGTCTCTGGGAAGGGAGCTATGGCTACACCTTC
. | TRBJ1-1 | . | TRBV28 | CASSGTLSTEAFF | TGTGCCAGCAGTGGGACCCTGTCCACTGAAGCTTTCTTT
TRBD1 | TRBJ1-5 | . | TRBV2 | CASSPGTGHYQPQHF | TGTGCCAGCAGCCCCGGGACAGGGCATTATCAGCCCCAGCATTTT
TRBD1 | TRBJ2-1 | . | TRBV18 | CASSPGQGELNEQFF | TGTGCCAGCTCACCAGGACAGGGGGAACTCAATGAGCAGTTCTTC
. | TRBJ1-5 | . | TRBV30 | CAWSGAPDYSNQPQHF | TGTGCCTGGAGTGGGGCCCCGGACTATAGCAATCAGCCCCAGCATTTT
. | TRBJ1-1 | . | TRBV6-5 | CASSRGGGGTEAFF | TGTGCCAGCAGTAGGGGGGGCGGCGGCACTGAAGCTTTCTTT
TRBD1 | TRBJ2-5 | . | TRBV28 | CASSLLQGAQETQYF | TGTGCCAGCAGTTTATTACAGGGGGCCCAAGAGACCCAGTACTTC
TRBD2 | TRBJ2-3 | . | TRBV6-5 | CASSYGGVRTDTQYF | TGTGCCAGCAGTTACGGGGGGGTTCGCACAGATACGCAGTATTTT
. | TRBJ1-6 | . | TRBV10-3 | CASRVSSDNSPLHF | TGTGCTTCACGGGTATCGTCGGATAATTCACCCCTCCACTTT
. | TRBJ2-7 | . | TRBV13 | CASSDRSYEQYF | TGTGCCAGCAGCGACAGGTCCTACGAGCAGTACTTC
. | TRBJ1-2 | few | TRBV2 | CASSEGAGTMRYTF | TGTGCCAGCAGTGAGGGGGCGGGAACTATGCGCTACACCTTC
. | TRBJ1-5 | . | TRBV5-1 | CAGGVRDTSNQPQHF | TGCGCCGGCGGAGTTAGGGACACCAGCAATCAGCCCCAGCATTTT
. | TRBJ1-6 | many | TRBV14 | CASSQGLQGPRASPLHF | TGTGCCAGCAGCCAAGGTTTGCAGGGACCAAGGGCCTCACCCCTCCACTTT
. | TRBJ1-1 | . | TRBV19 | CASSIDKGTEAFF | TGTGCCAGTAGTATAGATAAGGGGACTGAAGCTTTCTTT
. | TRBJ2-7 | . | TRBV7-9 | CASLRQGSYEQYF | TGTGCCAGCCTACGGCAGGGATCCTACGAGCAGTACTTC
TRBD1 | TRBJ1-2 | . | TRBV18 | CASSPISGGMNYGYTF | TGTGCCAGCTCGCCGATATCAGGGGGCATGAACTATGGCTACACCTTC
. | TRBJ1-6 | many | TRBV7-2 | CASSQGTADVGSPLHF | TGTGCCAGCAGCCAGGGGACCGCTGACGTTGGGTCACCCCTCCACTTT
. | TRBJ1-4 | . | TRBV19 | CASSMGDRLNEKLFF | TGTGCCAGTAGTATGGGAGATAGGTTGAATGAAAAACTGTTTTTT